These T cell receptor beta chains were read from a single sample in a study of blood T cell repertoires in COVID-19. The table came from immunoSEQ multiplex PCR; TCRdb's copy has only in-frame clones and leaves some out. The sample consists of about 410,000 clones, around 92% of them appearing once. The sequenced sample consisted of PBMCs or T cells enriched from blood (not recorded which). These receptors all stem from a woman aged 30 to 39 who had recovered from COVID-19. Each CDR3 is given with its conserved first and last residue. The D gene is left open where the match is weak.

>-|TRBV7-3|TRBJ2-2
CASGAPKEELFF
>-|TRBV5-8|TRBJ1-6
CASSNGYNSPLHF
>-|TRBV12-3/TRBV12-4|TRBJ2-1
CASSSGLSAFF
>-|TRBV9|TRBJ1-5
CASSVGGQGQPQHF
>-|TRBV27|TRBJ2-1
CASSAQPPIGEQFF
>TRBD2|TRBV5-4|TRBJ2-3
CASSIGLAGGPTDTQYF
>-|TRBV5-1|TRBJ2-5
CASSLGPEAQETQYF
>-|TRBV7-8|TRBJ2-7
CASSLAAYEQYF
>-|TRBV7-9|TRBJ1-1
CASSLSGVNTEAFF
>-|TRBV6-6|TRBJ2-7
CASRTGQYEQYF
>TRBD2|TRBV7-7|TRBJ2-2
CASSLVSSGRTGELFF
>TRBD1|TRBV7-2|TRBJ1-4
CASRPDRVVEKLFF
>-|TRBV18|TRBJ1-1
CASSSMLAEAFF
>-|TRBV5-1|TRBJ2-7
CASSHPGLQPLYF
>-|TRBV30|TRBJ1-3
CAWSVRRAGPLPSGNTIYF
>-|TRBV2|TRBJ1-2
CASSEWGDLGGYTF
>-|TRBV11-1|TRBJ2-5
CASRVVPGETQYF
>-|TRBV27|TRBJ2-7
CASSGGYEQYF
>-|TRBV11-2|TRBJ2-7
CASSYSGGSGYEQYF
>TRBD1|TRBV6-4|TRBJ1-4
CASSPGQGVEKLFF
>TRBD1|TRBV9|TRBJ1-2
CASSAATGVGKGYTF
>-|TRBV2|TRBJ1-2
CASSTGYGYTF
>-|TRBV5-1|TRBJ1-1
CASSFAGVNTEAFF
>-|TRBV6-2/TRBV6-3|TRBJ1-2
CASSYRGLRVNGYTF
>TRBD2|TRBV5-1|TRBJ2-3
CASSFGGGVDTQYF
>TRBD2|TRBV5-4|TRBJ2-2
CASSLSGSHTGELFF